What follows is one T cell receptor beta chain and its context. CDR1 is LNHDA, CDR2 SQIVND, per germline (reference sequence). Trimming removed 10 bases at V and 5 bases at J, with 20 bases between. CDR3 length: 14 amino acids. The sample belongs to a study of blood T cell repertoires in COVID-19. Study background: Acute and convalescent COVID-19 samples came from the United States, Italy and Spain. T cells, B-cell-depleted T cells, or PBMCs supplied cDNA or gDNA.

As handled by the study authors: Using reference gene primer amplification, nucleated cell counts were estimated. Using immunoSEQ multiplex PCR, the repertoire was profiled, and TCRdb retains in-frame clones only, with some absent. For V, J and clone size, that table is used; D and trimming come from the DNA. The sample consists of about 170,000 clones, approximately 81% of them appearing once. The sequenced sample consisted of peripheral blood. The sequence was obtained from an elderly woman with active or convalescent COVID-19. The V and J genes are TRBV19 and TRBJ1-1; possibly TRBD1 for D (6 bases). In DNA, the CDR3 is TGTGCCACCCAAGCGCCTGGGGGCAAAACTGAAGCTTTCTTT. It translates to CATQAPGGKTEAFF. The full variable domain, in which reference TRBV19 and TRBJ1-1 provide the parts outside the CDR3, is DGGITQSPKYLFRKEGQNVTLSCEQNLNHDAMYWYRQDPGQGLRLIYYSQIVNDFQKGDIAEGYSVSREKKESFPLTVTSAQKNPTAFYLCATQAPGGKTEAFFGQGTRLTVV.